One sample yielded the 15 T cell receptor beta chains listed below, sequenced in a study of human T cells and chemical hapten exposure. One entry per CDR3 protein, called by TCRdb with MiXCR from the RACE reads. Of around 52,000 distinct CDR3 sequences listed, 9.3% are singletons. Time point indicated: patch test 1, 2 weeks after DPC sensitization. Treatment reported: therapeutic diphenylcyclopropenone sensitization with weekly scalp DPC. The source was whole blood, collected in connection with sensitization to the hapten diphenylcyclopropenone (DPC). The receptors come from a middle-aged woman with alopecia areata. Some clones in this sample may be carry-over from other donors' samples.

In this sample, this clonotype turned up a few times. The chain links TRBV6-5 to TRBJ2-5; TRBD2 matches 7 bases. Germline V gene lookup returns CDR1 MNHEY and CDR2 SVGAGI. This CDR3 spans 16 amino acids. Trimming took 10 bases from V and 0 from J; bases not matched to a gene: 14. Here the CDR3 reads CATVDSLAGDQETQYF. CDR3 bases: TGTGCCACGGTTGACTCCCTGGCGGGGGACCAAGAGACCCAGTACTTC.

This clonotype has a count of ten or more. In DNA form, the CDR3 reads TGTGCCAGCAGCGTAGATGTGACACACACCGGGGAGCTGTTTTTT. It is translated as CASSVDVTHTGELFF. This chain links TRBV9 with TRBJ2-2; D gene uncertain. Germline CDR1 and CDR2: SGDLS and YYNGEE. Trimming pared 0 bases from V and 3 bases from J, leaving 9 bases between. The CDR3 sequence is 15 residues long.

The rearrangement joins TRBV29-1 to TRBJ1-2, with 7 bases matching TRBD1. V was pared by 6 bases and J by 2 bases, with 6 bases of the junction left unmatched. The CDR3 totals 13 residues. CDR1 SQVTM and CDR2 ANQGSEA come from the germline V gene. This CDR3 is CSVGGTANYGYTF. CDR3 sequence (DNA): TGCAGCGTGGGAGGGACAGCAAACTATGGCTACACCTTC.

V is TRBV9 and J is TRBJ2-7; 7 bases are shared with TRBD2. Germline lookup yields CDR1 SGDLS and CDR2 YYNGEE. The CDR3 consists of 15 residues. V lost 4 bases, J lost 0 bases, and 7 bases stayed unmatched. The CDR3, as DNA: TGTGCCAGCAGCCCATCTAGCGGTCGCTCCTACGAGCAGTACTTC. It encodes CASSPSSGRSYEQYF.

This clonotype was seen many times. The chain carries TRBV3-1 and TRBJ2-1; D remains ambiguous. CDR1 and CDR2 from the germline V gene are LGHDT and YNNKEL (reference sequence). Trimming removed 3 bases at V and 0 bases at J, with 9 bases between. This CDR3 is 15 amino acids long. CDR3 nucleotides: TGTGCCAGCAGCCACCGCCTACCCTCCTACAATGAGCAGTTCTTC. Amino acid sequence: CASSHRLPSYNEQFF.

This clonotype appeared many times. The rearrangement joins TRBV6-2 or TRBV6-3 to TRBJ2-6; no definite D call. Per germline, CDR1 MNHEY and CDR2 SVGEGT. V dropped 6 bases and J dropped 1 base, with 4 bases sitting between them. This CDR3 comprises 13 residues. The CDR3 sequence: CASSQSGANVLTF. The CDR3 coding sequence is TGTGCCAGCAGCCAATCTGGGGCCAACGTCCTGACTTTC.

The chain uses TRBV12-3 or TRBV12-4 and TRBJ1-3; 7 bases align to TRBD1. The CDR3 has 15 residues. V gave up 2 bases and J gave up 4 bases; unmatched junction bases: 5. The CDR3 region has the DNA TGTGCCAGCAGTTTATCAGGGACAGCCGGAAACACCATATATTTT. Translating gives CASSLSGTAGNTIYF.

The chain is built from TRBV29-1 and TRBJ1-2; no definite D call. V was cut by 6 bases and J by 0 bases, with 17 bases left in between. Germline V CDR1 and CDR2: SQVTM, ANQGSEA. The CDR3 consists of 15 residues. The CDR3 region has the DNA TGCAGCGTCGGAGGGTCGGCAGAGTCTAACTATGGCTACACCTTC. It codes for CSVGGSAESNYGYTF.

This clonotype appeared many times. The CDR3 region is CASSLEAGGHGYTF. In DNA form, the CDR3 reads TGCGCCAGCAGCTTGGAGGCAGGGGGCCATGGCTACACCTTC. The chain employs TRBV5-1 and TRBJ1-2; 8 bases are a match to TRBD1. The germline gives CDR1 SGHRS, CDR2 YFSETQ. With V trimmed by 0 bases and J by 6 bases, 4 bases remained unmatched. The CDR3 extends over 14 amino acids.

There are many counts of this clonotype. V and J are TRBV10-3 and TRBJ2-3; a weak D match, TRBD1 (6 bases). This CDR3 contains 14 residues. Per the germline V gene, CDR1 is ENHRY and CDR2 is SYGVKD. V was pared by 6 bases and J by 0 bases, with 10 bases between. CDR3 region: CAIRGAFSTDTQYF. The CDR3, as DNA: TGTGCCATCAGGGGGGCTTTTAGCACAGATACGCAGTATTTT.

This clonotype was seen many times. This chain joins TRBV18 and TRBJ2-5; TRBD2 matches 8 bases. Germline CDR1 and CDR2: KGHSH and LQKENI. J lost 2 bases, V lost 4 bases, and 24 bases had no gene match. This CDR3 is 21 amino acids long. CDR3 bases: TGTGCCAGCTCACTCCTTCCGACTAGCGCACTTTACACCCGAGTACAAGAGACCCAGTACTTC. Encoded protein: CASSLLPTSALYTRVQETQYF.

The J gene is TRBJ2-3, the V gene TRBV20-1; 7 bases line up with TRBD2. J lost 3 bases, V lost 6 bases, and 6 bases had no gene match. CDR1 is DFQATT, CDR2 SNEGSKA, per germline (reference sequence). The CDR3 extends over 13 amino acids. CDR3 in DNA: TGCAGTGCGTGGGGGGGAGGGACAGATACGCAGTATTTT. Amino acids: CSAWGGGTDTQYF.

The rearrangement joins TRBV4-1 to TRBJ2-1; 9 bases are shared with TRBD2. With 3 bases clipped from V and 7 bases from J, the junction kept 16 bases outside the gene matches. CDR1 and CDR2 from the germline V gene are MGHRA and YSYEKL. The CDR3 runs 18 residues. CDR3 nucleotide sequence: TGCGCCAGCAGCCAGGCGGATTTCGTAGCTAGCGGGGTGAATGAGCAGTTCTTC. Translating gives CASSQADFVASGVNEQFF.

This clonotype has just a few counts. The J gene is TRBJ1-1, the V gene TRBV6-1; D is possibly TRBD1 (5 bases). This CDR3 region has 13 residues. Trimming took 6 bases from V and 5 from J, leaving 13 bases between them. Germline assignment: CDR1 MNHNS and CDR2 SASEGT. The DNA for the CDR3 is TGTGCCAGCAGCCGACAGTTGTGGACTGAAGCTTTCTTT. The encoded protein is CASSRQLWTEAFF.

Ten or more counts support this clonotype. The chain recombines TRBV27 with TRBJ2-1; D ambiguous. Germline CDR1 MNHEY, CDR2 SMNVEV (reference sequence). The V end was cut by 4 bases, the J end by 7 bases, with 14 bases between. There are 14 residues in the CDR3. The CDR3 protein is CASSSGSQINEQFF. Here the CDR3 DNA reads TGTGCCAGCAGTTCAGGCTCACAGATAAATGAGCAGTTCTTC.